These 27 T cell receptor beta chains were sequenced from one sample in a study of blood T cell repertoires in COVID-19. The data were produced by immunoSEQ multiplex PCR, yet TCRdb's version contains in-frame clones alone and is incomplete. The sample shows tens of thousands of clones, about nine tenths of them seen only once. Sequenced input: peripheral blood. All receptors come from a human donor with active COVID-19. The donor label of this sample is uncertain.

The chain combines TRBV5-4 with TRBJ2-5, with 11 bases lining up with TRBD1. This CDR3 comprises 15 residues. V dropped 0 bases and J dropped 5; count of bases not matched to a gene: 3. The V gene's germline CDR1 is SGHNT and CDR2 YYREEE (reference sequence). This CDR3 reads CASSLVGTGGETQYF. In nucleotides, the CDR3 is TGTGCCAGCAGCTTGGTAGGGACAGGGGGTGAGACCCAGTACTTC.

The chain employs TRBV6-2 or TRBV6-3 and TRBJ1-2; D might be TRBD1 (5 bases). The CDR3 totals 14 residues. The V end was cut by 0 bases, the J end by 6 bases, with 11 bases between. The germline V gene has CDR1 MNHEY and CDR2 SVGEGT. For the CDR3, the DNA is TGTGCCAGCAGTTACTCGCAGGGTGTGGATGGCTACACCTTC. Translated: CASSYSQGVDGYTF.

This clone was found once. This chain links TRBV19 with TRBJ2-1; 9 bases match TRBD1. The length of the CDR3 is 18 residues. The ends lost 1 base at V and 8 bases at J; junction bases unmatched: 15. CDR1 and CDR2 from the germline V gene are LNHDA and SQIVND (reference sequence). This CDR3 reads CASSIVVTGGSWVDEQFF. The CDR3 region has the DNA TGTGCCAGTAGTATAGTAGTGACAGGGGGTAGTTGGGTCGATGAGCAGTTCTTC.

This clone was seen a few times. The genes are TRBV5-1 and TRBJ1-6; D may be TRBD1 (6 bases). V gave up 0 bases and J gave up 12 bases, with 13 bases separating them. This CDR3 comprises 14 residues. Germline CDR1 SGHRS, CDR2 YFSETQ. The CDR3 reads CASSLDTGYGPLHF. CDR3 nucleotides: TGCGCCAGCAGCTTGGATACAGGGTATGGACCCCTCCACTTT.

The V gene is TRBV7-9, the J gene TRBJ2-7; perhaps TRBD2 as D (5 bases). Trimming pared 5 bases from V and 4 bases from J, leaving 21 bases between. CDR1 is SEHNR and CDR2 is FQNEAQ in the germline V gene (reference sequence). CDR3 length equals 16 residues. CDR3 nucleotide sequence: TGTGCCAGCAGCCTGGCGGGTAGTTCGTTTGGGTACGAGCAGTACTTC. Translated, it gives CASSLAGSSFGYEQYF.

The V and J genes are TRBV11-1 and TRBJ1-6; 7 nucleotides align to TRBD1. Germline CDR1 is SGHAT and CDR2 is FQDESV (reference sequence). The CDR3 totals 15 residues. V lost 3 bases to trimming and J lost 12 bases; unmatched junction nucleotides: 11. The DNA for the CDR3 is TGTGCCAGCAGCTTGGGGCGACAGGGCGTAGGACCCCTCCACTTT. Protein: CASSLGRQGVGPLHF.

This sequence joins TRBV4-3 and TRBJ1-5; D is uncertain. The CDR3 has 14 amino acids. The V end lost 0 bases, the J end lost 4 bases, and 7 bases lay between the germline ends. CDR1 and CDR2 from the germline V gene are LGHNA and YSLEER. This chain's CDR3 is CASSQDRGNQPQHF. As DNA, the CDR3 is TGCGCCAGCAGCCAAGATCGCGGGAATCAGCCCCAGCATTTT.

The V and J genes are TRBV18 and TRBJ1-3, with D possibly being TRBD1 (5 bases). The CDR3 extends over 17 amino acids. CDR1 is KGHSH, CDR2 LQKENI, per germline. The V end was cut by 1 base, the J end by 1 base, with 14 bases between. CDR3 residues: CASSPLAGGSSGNTIYF. The CDR3 DNA follows: TGTGCCAGCTCACCACTGGCCGGGGGGTCGTCTGGAAACACCATATATTTT.

The chain employs TRBV4-3 and TRBJ1-1, with D uncertain. Germline V gene data show CDR1 as LGHNA and CDR2 as YSLEER. V lost 3 bases and J 0 bases, leaving 8 bases between the germline ends. This CDR3 region has 14 residues. As DNA, the CDR3 is TGCGCCAGCAGCCAGGAGGGATTGAACACTGAAGCTTTCTTT. The encoded protein is CASSQEGLNTEAFF.

This clone appeared a single time. This sequence joins TRBV2 and TRBJ2-7, with TRBD1 matching 9 bases. The CDR3 covers 14 residues. The V segment lost 5 bases and the J segment 2 bases; nucleotides outside the gene matches: 4. Germline CDR1 SNHLY, CDR2 FYNNEI. The CDR3: CASSMDRGTYEQYF. DNA of the CDR3: TGTGCCAGCAGTATGGACAGGGGAACCTACGAGCAGTACTTC.

The genes are TRBV18 and TRBJ1-4; 7 nucleotides agree with TRBD1. The germline gives CDR1 KGHSH, CDR2 LQKENI. Unmatched junction bases numbered 9, after V lost 3 bases and J lost 8 bases. The CDR3 runs 15 residues. The chain's CDR3 is CASSPLDREGEKLFF. Here the CDR3 DNA reads TGTGCCAGCTCACCTCTTGACAGGGAAGGGGAAAAACTGTTTTTT.

This clone was seen once. The rearrangement links TRBV19 to TRBJ2-3, with a weak D call TRBD1 (7 bases). The germline gives CDR1 LNHDA, CDR2 SQIVND (reference sequence). Trimming left V 6 bases short and J 4 bases short, with 20 bases between. This CDR3 has 16 amino acids. The CDR3 coding sequence is TGTGCCAGTAGGAAAACTGCGGGACAGCTTTCAGATACGCAGTATTTT. Its protein is CASRKTAGQLSDTQYF. Looking up the rest from reference TRBV19 and TRBJ2-3 gives the full variable domain: DGGITQSPKYLFRKEGQNVTLSCEQNLNHDAMYWYRQDPGQGLRLIYYSQIVNDFQKGDIAEGYSVSREKKESFPLTVTSAQKNPTAFYLCASRKTAGQLSDTQYFGPGTRLTVL.

The rearrangement joins TRBV11-2 to TRBJ1-1, with a possible D match to TRBD1 (6 bases). The V gene lost 5 bases and the J gene lost 0 bases, with 22 bases spanning the gap. Per the germline V gene, CDR1 is SGHAT and CDR2 is FQNNGV. CDR3 length: 18 amino acids. The CDR3 nucleotides read TGTGCCAGCAGCGACCCTACGAGACAGGAGAACCTGAACACTGAAGCTTTCTTT. This encodes CASSDPTRQENLNTEAFF.

The rearrangement links TRBV5-1 to TRBJ2-3; 10 bases match TRBD2. The length of the CDR3 is 15 residues. Germline V gene sequence: CDR1 SGHRS, CDR2 YFSETQ. V lost 2 bases to trimming and J lost 6 bases; unmatched junction nucleotides: 6. The CDR3 spells CASSLPSGGVDTQYF. CDR3 in DNA: TGCGCCAGCAGCTTACCTAGCGGGGGAGTTGATACGCAGTATTTT.

V usage is TRBV19 and J usage is TRBJ2-3; 7 bases align to TRBD1. Trimming at V came to 7 bases and at J to 5 bases, leaving 9 bases not matched to a gene. This CDR3 spans 14 amino acids. The germline V gene has CDR1 LNHDA and CDR2 SQIVND (reference sequence). CDR3 nucleotide sequence: TGTGCCAGTACTCCTTCCTACAGGGGAGATACGCAGTATTTT. Residues: CASTPSYRGDTQYF.

This chain uses TRBV27 with TRBJ2-5; a possible D gene is TRBD2 (5 bases). Per germline, CDR1 MNHEY and CDR2 SMNVEV (reference sequence). The length of the CDR3 is 15 residues. Trimming took 6 bases from V and 2 from J, leaving 16 bases between them. The CDR3 region is CASRRYLAPQETQYF. CDR3 in DNA: TGTGCCAGCAGGAGATATCTAGCTCCTCAAGAGACCCAGTACTTC.

This clone was found a few times. V gene TRBV4-3 combines with J gene TRBJ2-7; TRBD1 matches 11 bases. V lost 1 base to trimming and J lost 4 bases; unmatched junction nucleotides: 3. CDR1 LGHNA and CDR2 YSLEER come from the germline V gene. The CDR3 length is 15 residues. The chain's CDR3 is CASSQAGTGGYEQYF. The CDR3 DNA is TGCGCCAGCAGCCAAGCAGGGACAGGGGGATACGAGCAGTACTTC.

With respect to this clone: Other nucleotide sequences from this sample produce the same CDR3. The chain links TRBV7-2 to TRBJ2-3; D gene ambiguous. V shed 2 bases and J shed 2 bases, with 2 bases lying between them. The CDR3 sequence is 12 residues long. Germline V gene data show CDR1 as SGHTA and CDR2 as FQGNSA. The CDR3 here is CASSLYTDTQYF. The DNA of the CDR3 is TGTGCCAGCAGCTTATACACAGATACGCAGTATTTT.

This clone was recorded once. The chain recombines TRBV5-8 with TRBJ1-2; D is unresolved. Germline CDR1 SGHTS, CDR2 YDEGEE. V was trimmed by 5 bases and J by 5 bases, leaving 10 bases between them. The CDR3 consists of 12 residues. The CDR3 DNA is TGTGCCAGCAGGCATTTGAGGTATGGCTACACCTTC. This gives the protein CASRHLRYGYTF.

The chain is built from TRBV12-3 or TRBV12-4 and TRBJ1-2; 7 nucleotides match TRBD1. Trimming at V came to 5 bases and at J to 4 bases, leaving 1 base not matched to a gene. CDR3 size: 12 residues. The DNA of the CDR3 is TGTGCCAGCAGTGGGACAGCCTATGGCTACACCTTC. Its translation is CASSGTAYGYTF.

V gene TRBV2 combines with J gene TRBJ1-1; TRBD1 might be the D (5 bases). Germline assignment: CDR1 SNHLY and CDR2 FYNNEI. The CDR3 consists of 15 residues. V was pared by 2 bases and J by 4 bases, with 14 bases between. CDR3 residues: CASSERRVGFTEAFF. CDR3 sequence (DNA): TGTGCCAGCAGTGAACGCAGGGTCGGGTTCACTGAAGCTTTCTTT.

The chain employs TRBV15 and TRBJ2-1; D may be TRBD1 (5 bases). This CDR3 has 13 amino acids. Germline V gene sequence: CDR1 LNHNV, CDR2 YYDKDF (reference sequence). The ends were cut back, 0 bases at V and 6 bases at J, with 6 bases in the middle. The CDR3 sequence: CATSRDRVNEQFF. The CDR3 DNA sequence: TGTGCCACCAGCAGAGACAGGGTCAATGAGCAGTTCTTC. Full variable domain (rest looked up from reference TRBV15 and TRBJ2-1): DAMVIQNPRYQVTQFGKPVTLSCSQTLNHNVMYWYQQKSSQAPKLLFHYYDKDFNNEADTPDNFQSRRPNTSFCFLDIRSPGLGDTAMYLCATSRDRVNEQFFGPGTRLTVL.

This clone has just a few counts. This chain uses TRBV19 with TRBJ1-2; D is undetermined. The CDR3 loop spans 14 amino acids. Germline lookup yields CDR1 LNHDA and CDR2 SQIVND (reference sequence). V was pared by 9 bases and J by 2 bases, with 16 bases between. CDR3 nucleotide sequence: TGTGCCAGCTCTACCGCATTTCCAAACTATGGCTACACCTTC. Translation: CASSTAFPNYGYTF.

V is TRBV6-2 or TRBV6-3 and J is TRBJ1-2, with 9 bases that match TRBD1. Germline V gene sequence: CDR1 MNHEY, CDR2 SVGEGT. The V and J ends lost 6 bases and 9 bases, in that order; junction bases with no gene match: 8. The CDR3 sequence is 13 residues long. The CDR3 DNA reads as TGTGCCAGCAGCTCCGGGACAGGGCTCAGCTACACCTTC. Protein sequence: CASSSGTGLSYTF.

This CDR3 is CASSLAFSGGRINEQFF. The CDR3 region has the DNA TGTGCCAGCAGCTTGGCCTTTAGCGGGGGGCGAATCAATGAGCAGTTCTTC. This rearrangement joins TRBV5-4 to TRBJ2-1, with 10 bases matching TRBD2. Germline V gene data show CDR1 as SGHNT and CDR2 as YYREEE (reference sequence). The CDR3 spans 17 residues. After removal of 0 bases from V and 6 bases from J, the junction contained 9 bases not matched to a gene.

The V gene is TRBV29-1, the J gene TRBJ1-2, with D possibly being TRBD1 (6 bases). Trimming stripped 4 bases from V and 8 bases from J, with 14 bases between. There are 12 residues in the CDR3. Germline-derived CDR1 and CDR2 are SQVTM and ANQGSEA. CDR3 DNA sequence: TGCAGCGTTGTAGGGGAAAGGGGGGGCTACACCTTC. Its protein product is CSVVGERGGYTF.

The chain carries TRBV5-5 and TRBJ1-2, with a tentative D call TRBD1 (5 bases). The germline gives CDR1 SGHKS, CDR2 YYEKEE (reference sequence). The CDR3 is 15 residues long. Between the trimmed V and J ends, which lost 4 bases and 8 bases, there was a span of 21 bases. DNA of the CDR3: TGTGCCAGCAGCCTGTCCCCTGGGACGGGGGAAGGCTACACCTTC. It codes for CASSLSPGTGEGYTF. Full variable domain (remainder filled in from reference TRBV5-5 and TRBJ1-2): DAGVTQSPTHLIKTRGQQVTLRCSPISGHKSVSWYQQVLGQGPQFIFQYYEKEERGRGNFPDRFSARQFPNYSSELNVNALLLGDSALYLCASSLSPGTGEGYTFGSGTRLTVV.